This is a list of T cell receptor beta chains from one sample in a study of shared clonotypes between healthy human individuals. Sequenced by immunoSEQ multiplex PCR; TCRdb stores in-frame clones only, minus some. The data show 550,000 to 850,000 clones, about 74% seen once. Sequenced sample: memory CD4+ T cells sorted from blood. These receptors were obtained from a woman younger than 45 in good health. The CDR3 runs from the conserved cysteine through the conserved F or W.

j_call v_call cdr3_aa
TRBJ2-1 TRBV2 CASSAARGDEQFF
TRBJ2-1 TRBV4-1 CASSRLGVNEQFF
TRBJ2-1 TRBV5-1 CASSLYRNEQFF
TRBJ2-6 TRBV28 CASSPVWDRGSGANVLTF
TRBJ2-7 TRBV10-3 CAISVQGLNEQYF
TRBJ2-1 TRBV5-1 CASSLEGLQFF
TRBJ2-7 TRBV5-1 CASSSGQGHEQYF
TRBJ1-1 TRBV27 CASSRRGFGLGMNTEAFF
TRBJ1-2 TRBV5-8 CASSNLPGQGNFGYTF
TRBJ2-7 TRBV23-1 CASCPHPHQGSYEQYF
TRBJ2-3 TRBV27 CASSPRTYTDTQYF
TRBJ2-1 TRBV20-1 CSAERLAEQFF
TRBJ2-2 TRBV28 CASRNREKPNTGELFF
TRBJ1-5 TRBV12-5 CASGYRIGENQPQHF
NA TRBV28 CASSLIGGQIYEQYF
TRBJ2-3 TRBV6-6 CASAGSGSQDTQYF
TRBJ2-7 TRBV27 CASSSKGPPSYEQYF
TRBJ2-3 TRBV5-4 CASSLKTGATPTDTQYF
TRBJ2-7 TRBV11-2 CASRQGLREQYF
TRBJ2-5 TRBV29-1 CSVYQETQYF
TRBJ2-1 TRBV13 CASSTPSGIYNEQFF
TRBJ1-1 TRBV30 CAWGREGNTEAFF
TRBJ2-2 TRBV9 CASSASLAGGPNTGELFF
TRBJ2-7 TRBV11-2 CASSSGLAGGRVYEQYF
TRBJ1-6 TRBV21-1 CASSTQGHPSPLHF
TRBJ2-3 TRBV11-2 CASSFASVSGSTDTQYF
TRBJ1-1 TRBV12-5 CASGLFPGYTEAFF
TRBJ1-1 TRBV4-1 CASSQVGGRGTEAFF
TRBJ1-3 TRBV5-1 CASSLGDRDGNTIYF
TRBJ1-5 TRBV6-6 CASGGTYSNQPQHF
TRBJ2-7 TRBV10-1 CASSRDAGPYEQYF
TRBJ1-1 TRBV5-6 CASMIQGTEAFF
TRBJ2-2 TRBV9 CASSVTGAGELFF
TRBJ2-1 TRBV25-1 CASKRSGMSYNEQFF
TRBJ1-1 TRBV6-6 CASSYSRQNMNTEAFF
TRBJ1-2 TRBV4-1 CASSQVTVNYGYTF
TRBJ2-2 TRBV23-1 CASSHRTSGVRTGELFF
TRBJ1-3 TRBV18 CASSEQDNSGNTIYF
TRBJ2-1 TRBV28 CASRRYENNEQFF
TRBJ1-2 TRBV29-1 CSVEYGPGTDASYTF
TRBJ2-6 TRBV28 CASSTGLTPSGANVLTF
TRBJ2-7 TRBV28 CASRSFRQSSYEQYF
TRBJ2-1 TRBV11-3 CASSMGKYNEQFF
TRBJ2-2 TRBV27 CASSLRPSGTNTGELFF
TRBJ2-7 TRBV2 CASSGGDRGLYEQYF
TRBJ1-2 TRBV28 CASSLEGTANSNYGYTF
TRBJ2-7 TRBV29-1 CSVVPASGRLNEQYF
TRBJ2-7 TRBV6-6 CASSYSRAGSYEQYF
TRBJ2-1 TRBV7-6 CASSHLSGFSYNEQFF
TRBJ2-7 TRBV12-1 CASSSVSWYEQYF
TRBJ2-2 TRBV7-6 CASSLVDWESTGELFF
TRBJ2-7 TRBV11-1 CASSLQGVSSYEQYF
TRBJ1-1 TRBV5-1 CASSLDDRGTEAFF
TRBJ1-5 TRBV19 CASSNRDGGQPQHF
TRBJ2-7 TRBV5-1 CASSLRVGEQYF